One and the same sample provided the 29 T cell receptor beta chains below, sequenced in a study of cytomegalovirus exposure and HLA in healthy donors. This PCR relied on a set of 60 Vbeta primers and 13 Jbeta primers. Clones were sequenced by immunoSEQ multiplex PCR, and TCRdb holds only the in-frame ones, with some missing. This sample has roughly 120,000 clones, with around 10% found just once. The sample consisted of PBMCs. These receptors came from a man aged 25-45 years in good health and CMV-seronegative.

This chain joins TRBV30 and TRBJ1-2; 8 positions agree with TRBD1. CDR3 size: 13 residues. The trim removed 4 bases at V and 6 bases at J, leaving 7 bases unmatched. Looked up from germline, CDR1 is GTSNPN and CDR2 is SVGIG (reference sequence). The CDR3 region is CAWNWAGGDGYTF. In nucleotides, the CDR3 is TGTGCCTGGAATTGGGCAGGGGGCGATGGCTACACCTTC.

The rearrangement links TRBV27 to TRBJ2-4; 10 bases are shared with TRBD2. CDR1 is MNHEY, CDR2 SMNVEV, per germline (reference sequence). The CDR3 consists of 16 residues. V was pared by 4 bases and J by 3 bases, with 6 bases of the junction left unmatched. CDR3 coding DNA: TGTGCCAGCAGTTCAGCGGGAGGGCCGGGCAAAAACATTCAGTACTTC. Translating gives CASSSAGGPGKNIQYF.

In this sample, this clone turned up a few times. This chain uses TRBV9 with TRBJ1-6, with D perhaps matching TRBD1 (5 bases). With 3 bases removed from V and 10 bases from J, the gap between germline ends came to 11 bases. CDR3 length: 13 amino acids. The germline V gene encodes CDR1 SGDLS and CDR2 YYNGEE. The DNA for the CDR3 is TGTGCCAGCAGCGAGGGGCGTGGGTCACCCCTCCACTTT. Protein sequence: CASSEGRGSPLHF.

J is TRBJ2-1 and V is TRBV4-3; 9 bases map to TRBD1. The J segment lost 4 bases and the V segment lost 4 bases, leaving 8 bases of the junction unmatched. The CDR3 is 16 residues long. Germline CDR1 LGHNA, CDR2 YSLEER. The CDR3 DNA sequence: TGCGCCAGCAGCCGGGAAACAGGGGGCATTTACAATGAGCAGTTCTTC. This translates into CASSRETGGIYNEQFF.

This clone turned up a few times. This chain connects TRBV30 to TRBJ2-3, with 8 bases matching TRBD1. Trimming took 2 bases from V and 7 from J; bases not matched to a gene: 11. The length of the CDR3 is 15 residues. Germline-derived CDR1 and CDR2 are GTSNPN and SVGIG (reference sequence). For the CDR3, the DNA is TGTGCCTGGAGTTTATGGACAGGGAGGTCATATACGCAGTATTTT. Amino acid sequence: CAWSLWTGRSYTQYF.

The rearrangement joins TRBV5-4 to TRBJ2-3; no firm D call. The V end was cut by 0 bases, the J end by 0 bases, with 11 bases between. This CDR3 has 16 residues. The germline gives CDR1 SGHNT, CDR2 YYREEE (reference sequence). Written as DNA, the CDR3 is TGTGCCAGCAGCTTGGATGCGGATTGGAGCACAGATACGCAGTATTTT. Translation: CASSLDADWSTDTQYF.

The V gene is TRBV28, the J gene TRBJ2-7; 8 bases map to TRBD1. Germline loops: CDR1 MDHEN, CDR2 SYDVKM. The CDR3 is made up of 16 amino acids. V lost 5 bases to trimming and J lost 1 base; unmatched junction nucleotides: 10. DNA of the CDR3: TGTGCCAGCAGTGGTTCATTCGGGACAGGATCCTACGAGCAGTACTTC. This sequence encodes CASSGSFGTGSYEQYF. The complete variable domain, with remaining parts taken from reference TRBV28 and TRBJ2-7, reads DVKVTQSSRYLVKRTGEKVFLECVQDMDHENMFWYRQDPGLGLRLIYFSYDVKMKEKGDIPEGYSVSREKKERFSLILESASTNQTSMYLCASSGSFGTGSYEQYFGPGTRLTVT.

DNA of the CDR3: TGCAGCGTTGGGACAGGGATTAACGAGCAGTACTTC. It translates to CSVGTGINEQYF. V usage is TRBV29-1 and J usage is TRBJ2-7; 8 bases map to TRBD1. Germline V gives CDR1 SQVTM, CDR2 ANQGSEA. CDR3 size: 12 residues. V shed 4 bases and J 5 bases; nucleotides not matched to a gene: 4.

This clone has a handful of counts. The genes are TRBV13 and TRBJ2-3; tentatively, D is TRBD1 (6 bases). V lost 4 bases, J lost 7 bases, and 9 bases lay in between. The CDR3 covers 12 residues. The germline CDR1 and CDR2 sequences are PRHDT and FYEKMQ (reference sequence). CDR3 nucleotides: TGTGCCAGCAGCTCGGACAGCCATACGCAGTATTTT. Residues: CASSSDSHTQYF.

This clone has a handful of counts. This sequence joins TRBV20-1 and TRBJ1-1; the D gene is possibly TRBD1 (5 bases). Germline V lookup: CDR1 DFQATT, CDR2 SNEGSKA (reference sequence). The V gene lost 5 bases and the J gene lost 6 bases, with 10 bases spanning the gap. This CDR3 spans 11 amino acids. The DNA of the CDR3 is TGCAGTGCTTTCGACAGCCCTGAAGCTTTCTTT. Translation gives CSAFDSPEAFF.

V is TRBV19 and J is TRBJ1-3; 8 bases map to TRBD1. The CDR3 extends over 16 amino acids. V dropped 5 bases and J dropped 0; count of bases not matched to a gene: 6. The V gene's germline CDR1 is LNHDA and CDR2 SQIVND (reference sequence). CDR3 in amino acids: CASSELGQGSGNTIYF. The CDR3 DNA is TGTGCCAGTAGTGAGCTCGGACAGGGCTCTGGAAACACCATATATTTT.

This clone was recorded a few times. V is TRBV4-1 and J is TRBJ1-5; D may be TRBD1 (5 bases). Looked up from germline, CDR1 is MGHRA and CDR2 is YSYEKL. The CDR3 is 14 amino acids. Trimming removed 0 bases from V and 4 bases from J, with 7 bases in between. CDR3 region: CASSQEQGNQPQHF. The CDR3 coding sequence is TGCGCCAGCAGCCAAGAGCAGGGTAATCAGCCCCAGCATTTT.

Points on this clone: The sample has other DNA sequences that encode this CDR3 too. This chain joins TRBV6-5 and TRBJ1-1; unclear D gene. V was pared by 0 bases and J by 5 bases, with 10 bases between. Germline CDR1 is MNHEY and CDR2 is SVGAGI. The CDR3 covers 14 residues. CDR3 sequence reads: CASSYSEGRTEAFF. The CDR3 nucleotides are TGTGCCAGCAGTTACTCGGAAGGGAGGACTGAAGCTTTCTTT.

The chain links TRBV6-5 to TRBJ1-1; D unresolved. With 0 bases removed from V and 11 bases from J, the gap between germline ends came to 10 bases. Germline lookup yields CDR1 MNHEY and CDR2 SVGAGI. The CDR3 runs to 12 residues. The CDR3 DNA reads TGTGCCAGCAGTTACTCGAACGGGGTGGCTTTCTTT. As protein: CASSYSNGVAFF.

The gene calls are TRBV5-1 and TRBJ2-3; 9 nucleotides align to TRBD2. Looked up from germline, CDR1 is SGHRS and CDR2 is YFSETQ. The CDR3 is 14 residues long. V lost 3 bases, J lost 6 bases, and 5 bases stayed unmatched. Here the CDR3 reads CASSSSSGTDTQYF. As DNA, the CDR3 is TGCGCCAGCAGCTCCTCTAGCGGGACGGATACGCAGTATTTT.

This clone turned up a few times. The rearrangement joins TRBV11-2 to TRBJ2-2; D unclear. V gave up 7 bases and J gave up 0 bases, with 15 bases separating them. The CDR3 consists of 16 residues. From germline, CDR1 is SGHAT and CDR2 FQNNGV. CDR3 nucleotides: TGTGCCAGCACTCGAGTGGGCGTCACGAACACCGGGGAGCTGTTTTTT. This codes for CASTRVGVTNTGELFF.

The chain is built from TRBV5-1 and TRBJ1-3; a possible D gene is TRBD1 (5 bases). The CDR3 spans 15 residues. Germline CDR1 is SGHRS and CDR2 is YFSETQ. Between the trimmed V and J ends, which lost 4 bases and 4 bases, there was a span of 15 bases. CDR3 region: CASSPTEVTGNTIYF. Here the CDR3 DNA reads TGCGCCAGCAGCCCGACAGAAGTTACAGGAAACACCATATATTTT.

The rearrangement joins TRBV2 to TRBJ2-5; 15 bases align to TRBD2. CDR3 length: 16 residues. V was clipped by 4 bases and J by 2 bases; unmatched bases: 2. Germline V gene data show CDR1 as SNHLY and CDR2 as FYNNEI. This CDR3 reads CASSGGLAGGQETQYF. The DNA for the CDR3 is TGTGCCAGCAGTGGAGGACTAGCGGGGGGGCAAGAGACCCAGTACTTC. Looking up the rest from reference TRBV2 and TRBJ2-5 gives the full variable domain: EPEVTQTPSHQVTQMGQEVILRCVPISNHLYFYWYRQILGQKVEFLVSFYNNEISEKSEIFDDQFSVERPDGSNFTLKIRSTKLEDSAMYFCASSGGLAGGQETQYFGPGTRLLVL.

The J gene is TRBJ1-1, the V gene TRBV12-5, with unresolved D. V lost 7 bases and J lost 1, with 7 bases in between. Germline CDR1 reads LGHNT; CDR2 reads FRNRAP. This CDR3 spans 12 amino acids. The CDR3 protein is CASALENTEAFF. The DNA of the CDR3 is TGTGCTAGTGCTCTAGAGAACACTGAAGCTTTCTTT.

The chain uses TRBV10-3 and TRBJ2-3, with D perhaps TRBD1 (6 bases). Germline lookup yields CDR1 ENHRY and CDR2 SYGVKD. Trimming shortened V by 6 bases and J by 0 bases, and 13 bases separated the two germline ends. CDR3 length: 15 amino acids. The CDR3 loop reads CAIRPGTYSTDTQYF. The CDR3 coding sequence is TGTGCCATCAGACCCGGGACATATAGCACAGATACGCAGTATTTT.

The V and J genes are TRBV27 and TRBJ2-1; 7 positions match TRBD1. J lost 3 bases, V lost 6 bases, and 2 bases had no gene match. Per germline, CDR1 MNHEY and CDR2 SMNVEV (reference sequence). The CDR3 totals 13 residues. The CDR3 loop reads CASRGQNYNEQFF. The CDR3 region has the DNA TGTGCCAGCAGGGGACAGAACTACAATGAGCAGTTCTTC.

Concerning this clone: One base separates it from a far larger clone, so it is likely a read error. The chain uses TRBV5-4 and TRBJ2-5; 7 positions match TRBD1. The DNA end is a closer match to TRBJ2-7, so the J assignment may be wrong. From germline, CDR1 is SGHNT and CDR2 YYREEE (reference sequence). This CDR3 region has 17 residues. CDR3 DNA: TGTGCCAGCAGCTCTCTAGATTTCACAGGGGACTCCTACGAGCAGTACTTC. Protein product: CASSSLDFTGDSYEQYF.

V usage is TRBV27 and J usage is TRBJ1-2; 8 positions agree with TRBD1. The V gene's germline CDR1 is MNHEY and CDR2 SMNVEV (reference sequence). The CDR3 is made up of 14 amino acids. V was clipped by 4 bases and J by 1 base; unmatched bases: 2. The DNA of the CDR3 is TGTGCCAGCAGTTGGACAGGGCATAACTATGGCTACACCTTC. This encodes CASSWTGHNYGYTF.

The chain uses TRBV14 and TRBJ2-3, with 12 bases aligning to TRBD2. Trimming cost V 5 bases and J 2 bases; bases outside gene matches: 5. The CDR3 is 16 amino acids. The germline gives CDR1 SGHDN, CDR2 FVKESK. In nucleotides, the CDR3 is TGTGCCAGCAGCTATGGACTAGCGGGATCCACAGATACGCAGTATTTT. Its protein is CASSYGLAGSTDTQYF.

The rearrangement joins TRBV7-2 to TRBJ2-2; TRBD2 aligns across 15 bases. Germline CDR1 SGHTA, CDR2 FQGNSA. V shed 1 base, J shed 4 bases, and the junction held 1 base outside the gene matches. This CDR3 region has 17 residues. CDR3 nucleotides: TGTGCCAGCAGCTTAGTGGGACTAGCGGGGGGCACCGGGGAGCTGTTTTTT. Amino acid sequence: CASSLVGLAGGTGELFF. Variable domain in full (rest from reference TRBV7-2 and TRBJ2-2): GAGVSQSPSNKVTEKGKDVELRCDPISGHTALYWYRQSLGQGLEFLIYFQGNSAPDKSGLPSDRFSAERTGGSVSTLTIQRTQQEDSAVYLCASSLVGLAGGTGELFFGEGSRLTVL.

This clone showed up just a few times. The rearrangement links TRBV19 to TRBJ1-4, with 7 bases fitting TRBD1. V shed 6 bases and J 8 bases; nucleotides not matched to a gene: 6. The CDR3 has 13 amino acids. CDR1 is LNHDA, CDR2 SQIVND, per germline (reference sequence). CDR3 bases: TGTGCCAGTAGCTGGACAGGATTGGAAAAACTGTTTTTT. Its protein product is CASSWTGLEKLFF. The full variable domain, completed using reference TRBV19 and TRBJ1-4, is DGGITQSPKYLFRKEGQNVTLSCEQNLNHDAMYWYRQDPGQGLRLIYYSQIVNDFQKGDIAEGYSVSREKKESFPLTVTSAQKNPTAFYLCASSWTGLEKLFFGSGTQLSVL.

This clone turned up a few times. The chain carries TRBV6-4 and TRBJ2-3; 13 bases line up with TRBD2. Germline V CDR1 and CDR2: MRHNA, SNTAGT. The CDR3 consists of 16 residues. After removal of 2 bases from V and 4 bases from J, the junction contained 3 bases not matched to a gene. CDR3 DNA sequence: TGTGCCAGCAGTGACCCCGGGACTAGCGGGGCAGATACGCAGTATTTT. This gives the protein CASSDPGTSGADTQYF.

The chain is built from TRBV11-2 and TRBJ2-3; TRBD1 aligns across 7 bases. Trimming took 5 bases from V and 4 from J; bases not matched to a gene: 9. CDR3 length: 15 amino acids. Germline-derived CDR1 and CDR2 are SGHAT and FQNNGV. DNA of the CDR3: TGTGCCAGCAGCACACACAGGGGAAACGCAGATACGCAGTATTTT. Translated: CASSTHRGNADTQYF.

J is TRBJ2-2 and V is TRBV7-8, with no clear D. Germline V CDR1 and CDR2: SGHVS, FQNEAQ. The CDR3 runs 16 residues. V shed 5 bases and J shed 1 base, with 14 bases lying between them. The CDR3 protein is CASSPVAQMNTGELFF. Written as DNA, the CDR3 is TGTGCCAGCAGCCCCGTCGCGCAAATGAACACCGGGGAGCTGTTTTTT.